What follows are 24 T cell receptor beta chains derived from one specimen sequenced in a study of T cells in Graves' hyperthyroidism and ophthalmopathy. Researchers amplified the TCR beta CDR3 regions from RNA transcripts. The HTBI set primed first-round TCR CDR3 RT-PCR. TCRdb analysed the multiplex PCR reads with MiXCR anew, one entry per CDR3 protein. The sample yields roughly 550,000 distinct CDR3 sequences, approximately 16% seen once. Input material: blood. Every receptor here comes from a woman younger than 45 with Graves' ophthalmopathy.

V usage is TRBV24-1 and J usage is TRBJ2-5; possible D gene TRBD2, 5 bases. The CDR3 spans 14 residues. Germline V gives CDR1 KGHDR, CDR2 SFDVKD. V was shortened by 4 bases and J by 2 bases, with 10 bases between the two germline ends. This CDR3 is CATSDQGLQETQYF. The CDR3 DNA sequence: TGTGCCACCAGTGACCAAGGACTGCAAGAGACCCAGTACTTC.

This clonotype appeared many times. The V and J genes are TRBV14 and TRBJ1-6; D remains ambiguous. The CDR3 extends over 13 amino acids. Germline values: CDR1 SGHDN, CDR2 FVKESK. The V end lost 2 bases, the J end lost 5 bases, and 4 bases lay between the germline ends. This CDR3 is CASSQTDNSPLHF. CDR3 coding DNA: TGTGCCAGCAGCCAAACAGATAATTCACCCCTCCACTTT.

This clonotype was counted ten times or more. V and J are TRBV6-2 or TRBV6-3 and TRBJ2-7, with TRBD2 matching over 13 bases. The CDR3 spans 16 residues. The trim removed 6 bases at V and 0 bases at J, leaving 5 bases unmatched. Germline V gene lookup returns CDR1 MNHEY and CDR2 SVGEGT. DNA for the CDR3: TGTGCCAGCAGAGGTGGGACTAGCGGGAACTCCTACGAGCAGTACTTC. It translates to CASRGGTSGNSYEQYF.

Written as DNA, the CDR3 is TGCAGCGTTGGGCTAAGACTAACGCTTACAGATACGCAGTATTTT. Protein sequence: CSVGLRLTLTDTQYF. The V and J genes are TRBV29-1 and TRBJ2-3; the D gene is possibly TRBD2 (5 bases). V dropped 4 bases and J dropped 3 bases, with 17 bases sitting between them. Germline V gene sequence: CDR1 SQVTM, CDR2 ANQGSEA. CDR3 length: 15 amino acids.

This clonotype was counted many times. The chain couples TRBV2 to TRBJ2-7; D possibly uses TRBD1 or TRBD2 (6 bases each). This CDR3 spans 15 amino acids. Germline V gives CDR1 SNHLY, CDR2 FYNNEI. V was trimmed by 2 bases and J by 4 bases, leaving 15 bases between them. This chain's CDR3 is CASSERGLLGYEQYF. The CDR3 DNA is TGTGCCAGCAGTGAACGGGGGCTTCTTGGATACGAGCAGTACTTC.

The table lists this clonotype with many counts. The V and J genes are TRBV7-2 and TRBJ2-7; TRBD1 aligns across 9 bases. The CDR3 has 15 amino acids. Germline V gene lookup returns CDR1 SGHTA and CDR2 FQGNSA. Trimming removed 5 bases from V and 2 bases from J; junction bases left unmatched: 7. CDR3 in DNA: TGTGCCAGCAGCGGGGGACAGGGAGTTCCCTACGAGCAGTACTTC. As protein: CASSGGQGVPYEQYF.

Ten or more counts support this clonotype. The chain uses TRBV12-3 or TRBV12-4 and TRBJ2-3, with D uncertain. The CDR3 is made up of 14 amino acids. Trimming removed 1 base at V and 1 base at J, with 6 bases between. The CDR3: CASSLDPGTDTQYF. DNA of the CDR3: TGTGCCAGCAGTTTAGATCCAGGCACAGATACGCAGTATTTT.

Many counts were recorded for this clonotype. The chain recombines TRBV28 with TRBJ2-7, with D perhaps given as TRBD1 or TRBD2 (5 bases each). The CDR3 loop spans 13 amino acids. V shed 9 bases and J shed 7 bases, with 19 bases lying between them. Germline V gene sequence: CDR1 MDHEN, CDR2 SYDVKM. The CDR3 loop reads CASSGTPFSEQYF. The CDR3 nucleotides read TGTGCCAGTTCCGGGACCCCTTTTAGTGAGCAGTACTTC.

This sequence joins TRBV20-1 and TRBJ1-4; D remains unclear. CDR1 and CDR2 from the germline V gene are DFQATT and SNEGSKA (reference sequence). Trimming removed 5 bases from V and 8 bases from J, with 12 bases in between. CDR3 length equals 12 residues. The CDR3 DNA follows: TGCAGTGCTCCTACCCAGGTCGAAAAACTGTTTTTT. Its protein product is CSAPTQVEKLFF.

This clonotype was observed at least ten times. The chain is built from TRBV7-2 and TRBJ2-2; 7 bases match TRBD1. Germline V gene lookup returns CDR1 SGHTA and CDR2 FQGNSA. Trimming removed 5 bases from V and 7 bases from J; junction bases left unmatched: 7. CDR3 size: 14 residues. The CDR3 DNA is TGTGCCAGCAGCACAGGGACAGCCTACGGGGAGCTGTTTTTT. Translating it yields CASSTGTAYGELFF.

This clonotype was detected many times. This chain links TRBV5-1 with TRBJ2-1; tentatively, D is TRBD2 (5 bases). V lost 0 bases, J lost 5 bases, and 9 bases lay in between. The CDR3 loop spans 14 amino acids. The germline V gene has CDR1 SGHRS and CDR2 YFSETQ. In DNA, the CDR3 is TGCGCCAGCAGCTTGGAACTAGTCCACAATGAGCAGTTCTTC. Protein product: CASSLELVHNEQFF.

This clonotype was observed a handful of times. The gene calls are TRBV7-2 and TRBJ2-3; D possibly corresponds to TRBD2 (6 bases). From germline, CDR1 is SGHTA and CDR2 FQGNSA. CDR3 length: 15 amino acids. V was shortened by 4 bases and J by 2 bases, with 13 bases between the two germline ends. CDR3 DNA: TGTGCCAGCAGCTCGCTAGCGTCAGACACAGATACGCAGTATTTT. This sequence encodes CASSSLASDTDTQYF.

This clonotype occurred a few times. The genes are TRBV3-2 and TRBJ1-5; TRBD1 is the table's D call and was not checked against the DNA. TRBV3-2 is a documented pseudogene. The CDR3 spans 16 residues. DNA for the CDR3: TGTGCCAGCAGTCACCAGGGGGCTGGTGGCAATCAGCCCCAGCATTTT. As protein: CASSHQGAGGNQPQHF.

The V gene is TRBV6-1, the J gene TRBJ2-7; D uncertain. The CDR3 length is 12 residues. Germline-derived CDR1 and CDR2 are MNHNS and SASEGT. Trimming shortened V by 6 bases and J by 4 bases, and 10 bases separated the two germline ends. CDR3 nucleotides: TGTGCCAGCAGCTCGAGGTTTTACGAGCAGTACTTC. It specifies CASSSRFYEQYF.

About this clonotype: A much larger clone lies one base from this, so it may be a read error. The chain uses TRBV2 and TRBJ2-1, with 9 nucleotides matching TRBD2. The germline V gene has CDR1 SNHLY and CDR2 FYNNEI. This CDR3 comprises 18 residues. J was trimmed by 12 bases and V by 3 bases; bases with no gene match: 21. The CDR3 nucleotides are TGTGCCAGCAGTGATCCCCAGAGGACTAGCGTTATATCCTCGGGGCAGTTCTTC. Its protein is CASSDPQRTSVISSGQFF.

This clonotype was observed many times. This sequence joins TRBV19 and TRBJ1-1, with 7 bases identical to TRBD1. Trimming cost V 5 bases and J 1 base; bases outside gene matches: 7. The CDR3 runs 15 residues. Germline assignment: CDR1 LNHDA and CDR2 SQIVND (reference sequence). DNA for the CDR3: TGTGCCAGTAGTGTAACAGGGGTGGAGAACACTGAAGCTTTCTTT. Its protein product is CASSVTGVENTEAFF.

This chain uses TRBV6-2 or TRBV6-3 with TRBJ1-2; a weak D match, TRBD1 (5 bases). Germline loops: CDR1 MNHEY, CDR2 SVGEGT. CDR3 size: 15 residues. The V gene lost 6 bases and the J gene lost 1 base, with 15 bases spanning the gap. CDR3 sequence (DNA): TGTGCCAGCAGCAGCCCCAGGGAGAGTAACTATGGCTACACCTTC. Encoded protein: CASSSPRESNYGYTF.

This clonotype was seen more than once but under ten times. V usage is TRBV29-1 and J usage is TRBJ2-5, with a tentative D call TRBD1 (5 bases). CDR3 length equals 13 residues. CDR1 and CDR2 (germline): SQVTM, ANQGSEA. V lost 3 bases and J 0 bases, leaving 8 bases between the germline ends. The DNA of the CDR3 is TGCAGCGTTGACGACAGCCACCAAGAGACCCAGTACTTC. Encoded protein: CSVDDSHQETQYF.

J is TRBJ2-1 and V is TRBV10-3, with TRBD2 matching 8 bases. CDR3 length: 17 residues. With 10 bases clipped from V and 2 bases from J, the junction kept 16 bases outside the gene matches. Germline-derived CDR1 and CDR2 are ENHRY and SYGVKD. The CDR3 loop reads CATQIHSGTVTYNEQFF. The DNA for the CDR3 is TGTGCCACCCAGATTCATAGCGGGACCGTAACCTACAATGAGCAGTTCTTC.

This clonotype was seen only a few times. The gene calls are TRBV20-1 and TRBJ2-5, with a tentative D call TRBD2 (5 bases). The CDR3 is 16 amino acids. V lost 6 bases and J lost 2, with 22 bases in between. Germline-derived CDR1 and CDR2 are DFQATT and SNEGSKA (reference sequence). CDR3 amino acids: CSAPPFSEIKQETQYF. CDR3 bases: TGCAGTGCCCCCCCTTTTAGCGAAATAAAACAAGAGACCCAGTACTTC.

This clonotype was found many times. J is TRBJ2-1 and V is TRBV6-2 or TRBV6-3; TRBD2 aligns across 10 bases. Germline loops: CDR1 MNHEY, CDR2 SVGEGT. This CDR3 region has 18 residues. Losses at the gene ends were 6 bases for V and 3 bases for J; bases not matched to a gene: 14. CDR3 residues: CASREQTLGLANYNEQFF. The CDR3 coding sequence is TGTGCCAGCAGAGAACAAACGCTGGGACTAGCGAACTACAATGAGCAGTTCTTC.

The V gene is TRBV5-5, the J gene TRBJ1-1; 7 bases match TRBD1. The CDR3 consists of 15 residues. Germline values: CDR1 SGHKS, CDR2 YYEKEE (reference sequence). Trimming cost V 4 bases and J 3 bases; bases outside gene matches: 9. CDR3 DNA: TGTGCCAGCAGCAAGGACAGGACCCTCGACACTGAAGCTTTCTTT. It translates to CASSKDRTLDTEAFF.

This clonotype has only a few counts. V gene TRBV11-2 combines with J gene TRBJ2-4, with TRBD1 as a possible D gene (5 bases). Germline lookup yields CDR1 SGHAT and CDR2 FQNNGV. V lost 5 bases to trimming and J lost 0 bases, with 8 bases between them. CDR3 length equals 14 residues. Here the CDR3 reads CASSNRIAKNIQYF. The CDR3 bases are TGTGCCAGCAGCAACAGGATAGCCAAAAACATTCAGTACTTC.

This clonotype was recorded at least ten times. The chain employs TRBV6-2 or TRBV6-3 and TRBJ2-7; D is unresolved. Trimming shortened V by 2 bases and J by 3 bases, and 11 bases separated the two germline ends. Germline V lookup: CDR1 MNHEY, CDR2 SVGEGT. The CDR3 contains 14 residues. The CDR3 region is CASSYGLSHYEQYF. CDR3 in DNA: TGTGCCAGCAGTTACGGGCTATCCCACTACGAGCAGTACTTC.